This TCR beta chain was sequenced in a study of regulatory T cells in long-lasting Graves disease. Library construction for TCR beta used iRepertoire HTBI primers and Arm-PCR of CDR3 regions. TCRdb independently ran MiXCR on the multiplex PCR reads; one entry per CDR3 protein. Of more than 450,000 distinct CDR3 sequences listed, roughly 15% are singletons. In germline, CDR1 is DFQATT, CDR2 SNEGSKA (reference sequence). The length of the CDR3 is 15 residues. Time point specified: newly diagnosed GD, antithyroid drugs for less than 3 months. PBMC-derived RNA was used for the TCR library. The sample holds many counts of this clonotype. Its antigen is as yet unknown. Regarding the study as a whole: Shared public clonotypes totalled approximately 3,000 in persistent patients, compared with about 990 in new patients.

The data also belong to a second study, concerning T cells in Graves' hyperthyroidism and ophthalmopathy.

The material sequenced was peripheral blood mononuclear cells (PBMCs), taken at new diagnosis, from a patient treated with antithyroid drugs. The clonotype was recovered from a middle-aged man with Graves disease. V usage is TRBV20-1 and J usage is TRBJ2-1; 14 bases agree with TRBD2. The J call may be faulty, since TRBJ2-5 better matches the DNA end. The CDR3 spells CSASGLAGVLETQYF. In nucleotides, the CDR3 is TGCAGTGCTTCGGGACTAGCGGGAGTTCTAGAGACCCAGTACTTC.